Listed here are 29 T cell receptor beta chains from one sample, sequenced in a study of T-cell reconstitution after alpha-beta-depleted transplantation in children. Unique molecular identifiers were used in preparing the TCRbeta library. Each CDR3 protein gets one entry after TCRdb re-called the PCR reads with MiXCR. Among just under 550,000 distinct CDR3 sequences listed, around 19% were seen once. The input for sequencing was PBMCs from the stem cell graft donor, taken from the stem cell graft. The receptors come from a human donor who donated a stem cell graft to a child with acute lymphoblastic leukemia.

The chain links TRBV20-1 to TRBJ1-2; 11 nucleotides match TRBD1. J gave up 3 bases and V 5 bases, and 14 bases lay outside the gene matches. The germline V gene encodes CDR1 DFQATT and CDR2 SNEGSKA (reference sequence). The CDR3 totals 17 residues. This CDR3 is CSAPSGDRGFWDYGYTF. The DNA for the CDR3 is TGCAGTGCTCCCTCGGGGGACAGGGGGTTCTGGGACTATGGCTACACCTTC.

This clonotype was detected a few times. This CDR3 is CSAPLGLAGNEQFF. CDR3 sequence (DNA): TGCAGCGCCCCCCTGGGACTAGCGGGCAATGAGCAGTTCTTC. The rearrangement uses TRBV29-1 and TRBJ2-1, with 12 positions matching TRBD2. This CDR3 spans 14 amino acids. The germline CDR1 and CDR2 sequences are SQVTM and ANQGSEA. V lost 7 bases to trimming and J lost 6 bases; unmatched junction nucleotides: 7.

The CDR3: CASSPRRAGADTQYF. For the CDR3, the DNA is TGTGCCAGCAGCCCCCGAAGGGCGGGAGCAGATACGCAGTATTTT. The genes are TRBV14 and TRBJ2-3, with TRBD2 matching over 7 bases. The CDR3 runs to 15 residues. The V segment lost 4 bases and the J segment 4 bases; nucleotides outside the gene matches: 8. In germline, CDR1 is SGHDN, CDR2 FVKESK.

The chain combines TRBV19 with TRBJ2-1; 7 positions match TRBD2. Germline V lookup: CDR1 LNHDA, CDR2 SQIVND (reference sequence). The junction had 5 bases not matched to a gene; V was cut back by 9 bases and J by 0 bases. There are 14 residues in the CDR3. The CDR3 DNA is TGTGCCAGCGTTTCGGGGGGCTCCTACAATGAGCAGTTCTTC. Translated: CASVSGGSYNEQFF.

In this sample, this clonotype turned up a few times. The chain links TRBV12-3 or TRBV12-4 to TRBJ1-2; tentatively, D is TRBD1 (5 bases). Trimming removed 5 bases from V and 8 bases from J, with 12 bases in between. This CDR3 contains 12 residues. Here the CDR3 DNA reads TGTGCCAGCAGTCCTGGACAACGCGGCTACACCTTC. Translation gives CASSPGQRGYTF.

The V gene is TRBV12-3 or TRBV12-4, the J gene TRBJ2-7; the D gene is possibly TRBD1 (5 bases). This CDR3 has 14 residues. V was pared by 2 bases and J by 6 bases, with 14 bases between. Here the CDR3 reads CASSLMGLVSEQYF. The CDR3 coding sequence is TGTGCCAGCAGTTTAATGGGGCTTGTAAGCGAGCAGTACTTC.

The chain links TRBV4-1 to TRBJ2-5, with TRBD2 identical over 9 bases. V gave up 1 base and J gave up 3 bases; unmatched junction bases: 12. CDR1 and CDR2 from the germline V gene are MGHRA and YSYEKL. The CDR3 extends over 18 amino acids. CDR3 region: CASSQGLLRGGREETQYF. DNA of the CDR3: TGCGCCAGCAGCCAAGGACTCCTCCGTGGCGGGAGGGAAGAGACCCAGTACTTC.

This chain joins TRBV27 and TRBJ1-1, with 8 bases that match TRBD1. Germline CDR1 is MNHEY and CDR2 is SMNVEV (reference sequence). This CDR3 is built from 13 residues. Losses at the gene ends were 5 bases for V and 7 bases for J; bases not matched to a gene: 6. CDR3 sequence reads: CASSRTGRYEAFF. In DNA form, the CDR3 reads TGTGCCAGCAGTCGGACAGGGCGGTATGAAGCTTTCTTT.

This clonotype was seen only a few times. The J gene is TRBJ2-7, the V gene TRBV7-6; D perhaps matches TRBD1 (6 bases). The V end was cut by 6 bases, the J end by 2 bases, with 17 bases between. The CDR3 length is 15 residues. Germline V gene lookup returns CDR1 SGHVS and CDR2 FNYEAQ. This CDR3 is CASSQPWDKPYEQYF. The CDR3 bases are TGTGCCAGCAGTCAACCGTGGGACAAACCCTACGAGCAGTACTTC.

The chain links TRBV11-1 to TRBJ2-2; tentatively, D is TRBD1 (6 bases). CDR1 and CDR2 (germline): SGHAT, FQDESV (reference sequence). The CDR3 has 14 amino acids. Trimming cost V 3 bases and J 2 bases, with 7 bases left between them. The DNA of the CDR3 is TGTGCCAGCAGCTTGGGACATAACACCGGGGAGCTGTTTTTT. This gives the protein CASSLGHNTGELFF. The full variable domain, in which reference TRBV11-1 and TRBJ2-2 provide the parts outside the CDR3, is EAEVAQSPRYKITEKSQAVAFWCDPISGHATLYWYRQILGQGPELLVQFQDESVVDDSQLPKDRFSAERLKGVDSTLKIQPAELGDSAMYLCASSLGHNTGELFFGEGSRLTVL.

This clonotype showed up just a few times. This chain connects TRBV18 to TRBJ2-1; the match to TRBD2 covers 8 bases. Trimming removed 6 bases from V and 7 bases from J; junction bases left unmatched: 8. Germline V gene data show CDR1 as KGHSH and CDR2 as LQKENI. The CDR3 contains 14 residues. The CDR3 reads CASSTGAGANEQFF. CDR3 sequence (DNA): TGTGCCAGCTCTACAGGAGCGGGAGCTAATGAGCAGTTCTTC.

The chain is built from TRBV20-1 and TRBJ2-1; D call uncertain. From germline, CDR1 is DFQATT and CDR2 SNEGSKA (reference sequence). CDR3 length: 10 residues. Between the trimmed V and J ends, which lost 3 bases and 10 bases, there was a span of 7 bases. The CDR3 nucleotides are TGCAGTGCTAGTGGGCCCGAGCAGTTCTTC. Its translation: CSASGPEQFF.

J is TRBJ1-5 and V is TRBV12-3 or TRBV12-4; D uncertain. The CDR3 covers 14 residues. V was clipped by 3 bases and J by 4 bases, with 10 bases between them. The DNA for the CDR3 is TGTGCCAGCAGTTTTCTGGGCACGAATCAGCCCCAGCATTTT. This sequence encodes CASSFLGTNQPQHF.

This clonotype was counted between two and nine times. CDR3 amino acids: CSARDIGVYEQYF. The CDR3 region has the DNA TGCAGTGCTAGAGATATCGGAGTGTACGAGCAGTACTTC. This chain uses TRBV20-1 with TRBJ2-7; D gene unclear. V lost 0 bases and J 4 bases, leaving 10 bases between the germline ends. The CDR3 runs to 13 residues. Looked up from germline, CDR1 is DFQATT and CDR2 is SNEGSKA (reference sequence).

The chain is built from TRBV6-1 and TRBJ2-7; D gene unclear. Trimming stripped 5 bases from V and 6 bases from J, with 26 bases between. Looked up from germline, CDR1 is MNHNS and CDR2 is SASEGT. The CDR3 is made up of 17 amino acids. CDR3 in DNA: TGTGCCAGCAGTCAGACCCTAACCGGTGGGGTCGAGAGCGAGCAGTACTTC. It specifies CASSQTLTGGVESEQYF.

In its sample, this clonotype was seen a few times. The CDR3 coding sequence is TGCAGTGCTAGTGCTAGGGCAGGGGAAGGCTACACCTTC. Translation: CSASARAGEGYTF. The chain joins TRBV20-1 to TRBJ1-2; D might be TRBD1 (6 bases). CDR3 length: 13 residues. Per the germline V gene, CDR1 is DFQATT and CDR2 is SNEGSKA (reference sequence). V was clipped by 3 bases and J by 8 bases, with 16 bases between them.

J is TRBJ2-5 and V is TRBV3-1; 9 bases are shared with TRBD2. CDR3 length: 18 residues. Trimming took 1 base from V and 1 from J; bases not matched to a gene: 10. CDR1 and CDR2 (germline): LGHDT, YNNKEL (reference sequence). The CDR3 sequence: CASSQALAGYSFQETQYF. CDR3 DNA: TGTGCCAGCAGCCAAGCGCTAGCGGGATATTCGTTCCAAGAGACCCAGTACTTC.

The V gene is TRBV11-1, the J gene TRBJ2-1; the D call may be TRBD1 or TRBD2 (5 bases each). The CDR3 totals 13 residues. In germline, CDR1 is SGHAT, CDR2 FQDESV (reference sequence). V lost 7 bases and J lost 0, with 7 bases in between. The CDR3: CASKGSSYNEQFF. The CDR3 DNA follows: TGTGCCAGCAAGGGGAGCTCCTACAATGAGCAGTTCTTC.

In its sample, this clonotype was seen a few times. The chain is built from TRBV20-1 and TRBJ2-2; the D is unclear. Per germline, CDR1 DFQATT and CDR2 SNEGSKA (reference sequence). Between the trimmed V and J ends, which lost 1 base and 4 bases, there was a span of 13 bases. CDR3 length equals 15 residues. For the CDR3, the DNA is TGCAGTGCTAGAGGGGTCGGAGAGTTCACCGGGGAGCTGTTTTTT. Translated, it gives CSARGVGEFTGELFF.

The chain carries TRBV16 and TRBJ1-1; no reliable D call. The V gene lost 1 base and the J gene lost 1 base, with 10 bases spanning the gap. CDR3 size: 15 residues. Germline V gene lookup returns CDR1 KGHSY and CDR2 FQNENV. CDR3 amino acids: CASSQWHNKNTEAFF. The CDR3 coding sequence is TGTGCCAGCAGCCAATGGCACAATAAGAACACTGAAGCTTTCTTT. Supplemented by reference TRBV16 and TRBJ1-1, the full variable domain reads GEEVAQTPKHLVRGEGQKAKLYCAPIKGHSYVFWYQQVLKNEFKFLISFQNENVFDETGMPKERFSAKCLPNSPCSLEIQATKLEDSAVYFCASSQWHNKNTEAFFGQGTRLTVV.

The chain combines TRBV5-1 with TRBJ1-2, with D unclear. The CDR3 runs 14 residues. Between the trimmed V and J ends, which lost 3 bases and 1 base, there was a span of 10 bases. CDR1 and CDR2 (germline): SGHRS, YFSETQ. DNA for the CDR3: TGCGCCAGCAGCTGGTCGGCCGATAACTATGGCTACACCTTC. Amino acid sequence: CASSWSADNYGYTF.

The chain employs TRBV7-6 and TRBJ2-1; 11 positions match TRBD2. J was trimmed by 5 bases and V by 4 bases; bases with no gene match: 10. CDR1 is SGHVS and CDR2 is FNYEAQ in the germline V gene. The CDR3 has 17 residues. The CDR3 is CASSSGVMGLADNEQFF. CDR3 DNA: TGTGCCAGCAGCTCGGGGGTGATGGGACTAGCGGACAATGAGCAGTTCTTC.

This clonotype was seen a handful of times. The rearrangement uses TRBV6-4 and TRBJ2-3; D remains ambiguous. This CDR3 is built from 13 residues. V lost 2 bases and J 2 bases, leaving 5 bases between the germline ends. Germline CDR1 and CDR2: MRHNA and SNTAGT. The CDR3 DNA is TGTGCCAGCAGTGACCCCCTCACAGATACGCAGTATTTT. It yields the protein CASSDPLTDTQYF.

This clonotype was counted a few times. In DNA, the CDR3 is TGTGCCACCAACCCGAGGACAGGGGGGTCTGGAAACACCATATATTTT. It yields the protein CATNPRTGGSGNTIYF. V and J are TRBV10-3 and TRBJ1-3, with 10 bases aligning to TRBD1. The V gene end was trimmed by 10 bases and the J gene end by 1 base; junction bases not matched to a gene: 10. Germline lookup yields CDR1 ENHRY and CDR2 SYGVKD. The CDR3 loop spans 16 amino acids.

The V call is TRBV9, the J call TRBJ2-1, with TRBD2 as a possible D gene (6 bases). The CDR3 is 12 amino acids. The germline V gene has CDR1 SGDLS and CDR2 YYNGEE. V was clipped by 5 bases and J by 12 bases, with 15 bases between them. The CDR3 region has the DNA TGTGCCAGCAGGGGGACTGGCTACGCGCAGTTCTTC. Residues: CASRGTGYAQFF.

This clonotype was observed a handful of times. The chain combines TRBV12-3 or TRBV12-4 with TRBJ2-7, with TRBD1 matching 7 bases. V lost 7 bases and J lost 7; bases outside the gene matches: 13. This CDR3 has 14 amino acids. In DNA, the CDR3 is TGTGCCAGCACCTTTACAGGGACAGCTTCGGAGCAGTACTTC. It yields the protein CASTFTGTASEQYF.

The CDR3 nucleotides are TGTGCCAGCAGTCCGCCGGCCTCGTGGGAGACCCAGTACTTC. Protein: CASSPPASWETQYF. The gene calls are TRBV12-3 or TRBV12-4 and TRBJ2-5; D gene ambiguous. The CDR3 is 14 amino acids. The V end lost 5 bases, the J end lost 5 bases, and 15 bases lay between the germline ends.

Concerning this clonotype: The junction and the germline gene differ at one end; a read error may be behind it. The CDR3 loop reads CVSAAGIEQYF. In DNA, the CDR3 is TGTGTCAGCGCAGCGGGAATCGAGCAGTACTTC. The gene calls are TRBV27 and TRBJ2-7; TRBD2 agrees at 7 bases. Per germline, CDR1 MNHEY and CDR2 SMNVEV (reference sequence). The CDR3 sequence is 11 residues long.

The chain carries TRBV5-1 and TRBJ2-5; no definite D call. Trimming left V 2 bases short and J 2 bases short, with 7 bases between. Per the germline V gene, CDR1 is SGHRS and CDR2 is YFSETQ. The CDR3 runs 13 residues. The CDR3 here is CASSLQQQETQYF. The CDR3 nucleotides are TGCGCCAGCAGCTTACAACAACAAGAGACCCAGTACTTC.